This is a list of T cell receptor beta chains from one sample in a study of blood T cell repertoires in COVID-19. Sequenced by immunoSEQ multiplex PCR; TCRdb stores in-frame clones only, minus some. The data contain some 360,000 clones, 70% to 90% of them singletons. What was sequenced was peripheral blood. Source of these receptors: a woman aged 60-75 years with COVID-19, enrolled during active disease. The CDR3 runs from the conserved cysteine through the conserved F or W. A D gene is named only where the DNA matches it firmly. Rows give clone size only sometimes, using once, few, many, or a class for an expanded clone.

d_gene: -
v_gene: TRBV5-1
abundance: -
j_gene: TRBJ1-1
CDR3nt: TGCGCCAGCAGCTCCACCCCCACTAGAGGGCGATTAACTGAAGCTTTCTTT
CDR3aa: CASSSTPTRGRLTEAFF

d_gene: -
v_gene: TRBV28
abundance: -
j_gene: TRBJ1-5
CDR3nt: TGTGCCAGCAGCCCCGGGGACATAAGTAATCAGCCCCAGCATTTT
CDR3aa: CASSPGDISNQPQHF

d_gene: TRBD2
v_gene: TRBV7-3
abundance: -
j_gene: TRBJ2-7
CDR3nt: TGTGCCAGCAGCTTATCCCCTGCACTAGCGGGGTACGAGCAGTACTTC
CDR3aa: CASSLSPALAGYEQYF

d_gene: -
v_gene: TRBV25-1
abundance: -
j_gene: TRBJ2-7
CDR3nt: TGTGCCAGCAGTCCCCGGACTACAAGCTCCTACGAGCAGTACTTC
CDR3aa: CASSPRTTSSYEQYF

d_gene: TRBD2
v_gene: TRBV2
abundance: once
j_gene: TRBJ2-3
CDR3nt: TGTGCCACAAAGAGCGACGCGGGGGGGCGAGTGACAGATACGCAGTATTTT
CDR3aa: CATKSDAGGRVTDTQYF

d_gene: -
v_gene: TRBV28
abundance: -
j_gene: TRBJ1-5
CDR3nt: TGTGCCAGCAGGCGGGACCTAAATCAGCCCCAGCATTTT
CDR3aa: CASRRDLNQPQHF

d_gene: -
v_gene: TRBV11-3
abundance: -
j_gene: TRBJ1-1
CDR3nt: TGTGCCAGCAGCTTGGGAGGGGGGCGGAACACTGAAGCTTTCTTT
CDR3aa: CASSLGGGRNTEAFF

d_gene: -
v_gene: TRBV12-5
abundance: -
j_gene: TRBJ2-2
CDR3nt: TGTGCTAGTGGTTTTCCGCGGGGTAGGTACACCGGGGAGCTGTTTTTT
CDR3aa: CASGFPRGRYTGELFF

d_gene: -
v_gene: TRBV18
abundance: -
j_gene: TRBJ2-3
CDR3nt: TGTGCCAGCTCACCAGAGAGGGTCACAGATACGCAGTATTTT
CDR3aa: CASSPERVTDTQYF

d_gene: TRBD2
v_gene: TRBV3-1/TRBV3-2
abundance: -
j_gene: TRBJ2-1
CDR3nt: TGTGCCAGCAGCCCTCTTTCGCGGGGGGTCTACAATGAGCAGTTCTTC
CDR3aa: CASSPLSRGVYNEQFF

d_gene: -
v_gene: TRBV15
abundance: -
j_gene: TRBJ1-2
CDR3nt: TGTGCCACCAGCAGAGGTCCGCCCAGGGGTGAGAAAGATGGCTACACCTTC
CDR3aa: CATSRGPPRGEKDGYTF

d_gene: TRBD2
v_gene: TRBV5-1
abundance: -
j_gene: TRBJ2-1
CDR3nt: TGCGCCAGCAGTCCAAGCGGGGGGGAGTACAATGAGCAGTTCTTC
CDR3aa: CASSPSGGEYNEQFF

d_gene: TRBD2
v_gene: TRBV5-1
abundance: -
j_gene: TRBJ2-7
CDR3nt: TGCGCCAGCAGCACCAACGGACTAGCGGGGGCCTACGAGCAGTACTTC
CDR3aa: CASSTNGLAGAYEQYF

d_gene: -
v_gene: TRBV6-1
abundance: -
j_gene: TRBJ2-1
CDR3nt: TGTGCCAGCAGTGATTGGGGGGGGGCGTCCTACAATGAGCAGTTCTTC
CDR3aa: CASSDWGGASYNEQFF

d_gene: TRBD1
v_gene: TRBV2
abundance: -
j_gene: TRBJ1-1
CDR3nt: TGTGCCAGCAGGGCGACAGGGGCAGGGAACACTGAAGCTTTCTTT
CDR3aa: CASRATGAGNTEAFF

d_gene: -
v_gene: TRBV7-8
abundance: -
j_gene: TRBJ2-3
CDR3nt: TGTGCCAGCAGTAGAGGGACAGATACGCAGTATTTT
CDR3aa: CASSRGTDTQYF

d_gene: -
v_gene: TRBV9
abundance: -
j_gene: TRBJ2-1
CDR3nt: TGTGCCAGCAGCAGGGAGTCCGGTTCCTACAATGAGCAATTCTTC
CDR3aa: CASSRESGSYNEQFF

d_gene: -
v_gene: TRBV18
abundance: -
j_gene: TRBJ1-6
CDR3nt: TGTGCCAGCTCCCGGACAGTGAGCTCCTATAATTCACCCCTCCACTTT
CDR3aa: CASSRTVSSYNSPLHF

d_gene: -
v_gene: TRBV7-9
abundance: -
j_gene: TRBJ2-2
CDR3nt: TGTGCCAGCAGCCCGGTCGGAACAGGGCCGAACACCGGGGAGCTGTTTTTT
CDR3aa: CASSPVGTGPNTGELFF

d_gene: -
v_gene: TRBV3-1/TRBV3-2
abundance: -
j_gene: TRBJ2-5
CDR3nt: TGTGCCAGCAGCCAAGATTCGAGCAGGCAAGAGACCCAGTACTTC
CDR3aa: CASSQDSSRQETQYF

d_gene: TRBD1
v_gene: TRBV6-1
abundance: few
j_gene: TRBJ1-5
CDR3nt: TGTGCCAGCAGTGACGGACCGGGACAGGGATCTTTAGGCGATCAGCCCCAGCATTTT
CDR3aa: CASSDGPGQGSLGDQPQHF

d_gene: -
v_gene: TRBV6-5
abundance: -
j_gene: TRBJ2-7
CDR3nt: TGTGCCAGCAGTTCCCATGGGGCTGCCTCCTACGAGCAGTACTTC
CDR3aa: CASSSHGAASYEQYF

d_gene: -
v_gene: TRBV19
abundance: -
j_gene: TRBJ1-5
CDR3nt: TGTGCCAGTAGTATGCAGGACAGAGGGCATAGCAATCAGCCCCAGCATTTT
CDR3aa: CASSMQDRGHSNQPQHF

d_gene: TRBD1
v_gene: TRBV3-1/TRBV3-2
abundance: -
j_gene: TRBJ2-5
CDR3nt: TGTGCCAGCAGGTCCAGGGGGCAGGAGACCCAGTACTTC
CDR3aa: CASRSRGQETQYF

d_gene: -
v_gene: TRBV5-1
abundance: -
j_gene: TRBJ1-6
CDR3nt: TGCGCCAGCAGCTTGGAGCTTGGGCACCAAAATTCACCCCTCCACTTT
CDR3aa: CASSLELGHQNSPLHF

d_gene: TRBD1
v_gene: TRBV11-3
abundance: -
j_gene: TRBJ1-2
CDR3nt: TGTGCCAGCAGCCAGGGGACAGGGTTAGGCTACACCTTC
CDR3aa: CASSQGTGLGYTF

d_gene: -
v_gene: TRBV11-3
abundance: -
j_gene: TRBJ1-1
CDR3nt: TGTGCCAGCAGTCGCGGCAGGGTTGCTGAAGCTTTCTTT
CDR3aa: CASSRGRVAEAFF

d_gene: TRBD2
v_gene: TRBV5-8
abundance: -
j_gene: TRBJ2-7
CDR3nt: TGTGCCAGCAGCTTGGCGAGCGGGGGAGAATACGAGCAGTACTTC
CDR3aa: CASSLASGGEYEQYF

d_gene: TRBD1
v_gene: TRBV7-9
abundance: few
j_gene: TRBJ1-2
CDR3nt: TGTGCCAGCAGCCCCGGGACAGGCTATGGCTACACCTTC
CDR3aa: CASSPGTGYGYTF

d_gene: -
v_gene: TRBV9
abundance: -
j_gene: TRBJ2-3
CDR3nt: TGTGCCAGCAGCGTGACCGGAGGTACGCAGTATTTT
CDR3aa: CASSVTGGTQYF

d_gene: TRBD1
v_gene: TRBV29-1
abundance: -
j_gene: TRBJ2-3
CDR3nt: TGCAGCACCCAGCGGGGCCGGGACAGGGGCGAAGATACGCAGTATTTT
CDR3aa: CSTQRGRDRGEDTQYF

d_gene: TRBD2
v_gene: TRBV3-1/TRBV3-2
abundance: -
j_gene: TRBJ2-3
CDR3nt: TGTGCCAGCAGCAGTAGCGGGACTAGCACAGATACGCAGTATTTT
CDR3aa: CASSSSGTSTDTQYF

d_gene: TRBD1
v_gene: TRBV2
abundance: -
j_gene: TRBJ1-2
CDR3nt: TGTGCCAGCACCCAACGGGACAGGGGCGGCTATGGCTACACCTTC
CDR3aa: CASTQRDRGGYGYTF

d_gene: TRBD1
v_gene: TRBV6-5
abundance: once
j_gene: TRBJ1-2
CDR3nt: TGTGCCAGCAGACAAGTGGGACAGGGGGTAAATGGCTACACCTTC
CDR3aa: CASRQVGQGVNGYTF

d_gene: TRBD1
v_gene: TRBV7-6
abundance: many
j_gene: TRBJ1-2
CDR3nt: TGTGCCAGCAGCGCCGTTCCGACAGGGGACCATGGCTACACCTTC
CDR3aa: CASSAVPTGDHGYTF

d_gene: -
v_gene: TRBV5-1
abundance: -
j_gene: TRBJ2-7
CDR3nt: TGCGCCAGCAGCTCTAGTCAATACGAGCAGTACTTC
CDR3aa: CASSSSQYEQYF

d_gene: -
v_gene: TRBV5-1
abundance: once
j_gene: TRBJ1-1
CDR3nt: TGCGCCAGCAGCTTGGCGGGGGTGGAGAACACTGAAGCTTTCTTT
CDR3aa: CASSLAGVENTEAFF

d_gene: -
v_gene: TRBV3-1/TRBV3-2
abundance: -
j_gene: TRBJ2-2
CDR3nt: TGTGCCAGCAGCCGCCTAATAGCGAGGAACACCGGGGAGCTGTTTTTT
CDR3aa: CASSRLIARNTGELFF

d_gene: TRBD1
v_gene: TRBV28
abundance: few
j_gene: TRBJ1-5
CDR3nt: TGTGCCAGCAGTTATCAGGGGGCGCAGCCCCAGCATTTT
CDR3aa: CASSYQGAQPQHF

d_gene: -
v_gene: TRBV2
abundance: -
j_gene: TRBJ2-7
CDR3nt: TGTGCCAGCAGTGAAAGGAGGGGGCGAAGATACGAGCAGTACTTC
CDR3aa: CASSERRGRRYEQYF

d_gene: TRBD1
v_gene: TRBV5-1
abundance: -
j_gene: TRBJ1-2
CDR3nt: TGCGCCAGCAGCTTGCAGGGACAGGGCGGTGGCTACACCTTC
CDR3aa: CASSLQGQGGGYTF

d_gene: -
v_gene: TRBV4-2
abundance: -
j_gene: TRBJ1-1
CDR3nt: TGTGCCAGCAGCCAAGGTGGCAAAAACACTGAAGCTTTCTTT
CDR3aa: CASSQGGKNTEAFF

d_gene: -
v_gene: TRBV7-6
abundance: -
j_gene: TRBJ2-1
CDR3nt: TGTGCCAGCAGCTTAGGGCTGGGGAGCTCCTACAATGAGCAGTTCTTC
CDR3aa: CASSLGLGSSYNEQFF

d_gene: -
v_gene: TRBV10-3
abundance: -
j_gene: TRBJ1-1
CDR3nt: TGTGCCATCAAGGCCCCGACAGGGAACACTGAAGCTTTCTTT
CDR3aa: CAIKAPTGNTEAFF

d_gene: -
v_gene: TRBV4-2
abundance: many
j_gene: TRBJ1-1
CDR3nt: TGTGCCAGCAGCCAGTCCGGACAGTTGAACACTGAAGCTTTCTTT
CDR3aa: CASSQSGQLNTEAFF

d_gene: -
v_gene: TRBV15
abundance: -
j_gene: TRBJ1-5
CDR3nt: TGTGCCACCAGCAGAGATTTCATGGGCGCTTTGCATTTT
CDR3aa: CATSRDFMGALHF

d_gene: -
v_gene: TRBV11-2
abundance: few
j_gene: TRBJ1-6
CDR3nt: TGTGCCAGCAGCTTGAACGCAGGCCTCGGCCTTTCACCCCTCCACTTT
CDR3aa: CASSLNAGLGLSPLHF

d_gene: TRBD1
v_gene: TRBV5-7
abundance: -
j_gene: TRBJ2-1
CDR3nt: TGTGCCAGCAGCTTGGTTGGGACAGGGGTCAATGAGCAGTTCTTC
CDR3aa: CASSLVGTGVNEQFF

d_gene: TRBD1
v_gene: TRBV6-5
abundance: few
j_gene: TRBJ1-2
CDR3nt: TGTGCCAGCAGCGCCCTTGACAGGGAGGGCTACACCTTC
CDR3aa: CASSALDREGYTF

d_gene: -
v_gene: TRBV27
abundance: -
j_gene: TRBJ1-3
CDR3nt: TGTGCCAGCAGTGTGGACAGATCCTCTGGAAACACCATATATTTT
CDR3aa: CASSVDRSSGNTIYF

d_gene: TRBD2
v_gene: TRBV2
abundance: -
j_gene: TRBJ2-5
CDR3nt: TGTGCCAGCAGCCAAGGGACTATCCCGCAAGAGACCCAGTACTTC
CDR3aa: CASSQGTIPQETQYF

d_gene: TRBD1
v_gene: TRBV9
abundance: -
j_gene: TRBJ1-2
CDR3nt: TGTGCCAGCAGCGCCATTCCTGGGACAGGGGTCTATGGCTACACCTTC
CDR3aa: CASSAIPGTGVYGYTF

d_gene: -
v_gene: TRBV5-1
abundance: -
j_gene: TRBJ2-7
CDR3nt: TGCGCCAGCAGCTTGAACAATCCCTACGAGCAGTACTTC
CDR3aa: CASSLNNPYEQYF

d_gene: -
v_gene: TRBV12-3/TRBV12-4
abundance: -
j_gene: TRBJ2-2
CDR3nt: TGTGCCAGCAGCGTTTACACCGGGGAGCTGTTTTTT
CDR3aa: CASSVYTGELFF

d_gene: -
v_gene: TRBV19
abundance: -
j_gene: TRBJ2-1
CDR3nt: TGTGCCAGTACTACTAGCTACAATGAGCAGTTCTTC
CDR3aa: CASTTSYNEQFF

d_gene: -
v_gene: TRBV6-2/TRBV6-3
abundance: -
j_gene: TRBJ1-2
CDR3nt: TGTGCCAGCAGTACCCGACGGACGGGAGGCTACACCTTC
CDR3aa: CASSTRRTGGYTF

d_gene: -
v_gene: TRBV10-2
abundance: -
j_gene: TRBJ1-2
CDR3nt: TGCGCCAGCAGTGAAGAGGGAAACTATGGCTACACCTTC
CDR3aa: CASSEEGNYGYTF

d_gene: -
v_gene: TRBV9
abundance: -
j_gene: TRBJ1-5
CDR3nt: TGTGCCAGCAGTGTGGGGGAGGGCCAGGGCCAGCCCCAGCATTTT
CDR3aa: CASSVGEGQGQPQHF

d_gene: TRBD2
v_gene: TRBV4-2
abundance: once
j_gene: TRBJ2-1
CDR3nt: TGTGCCAGCAGCCTTTCTAGCGGGGGGCAATACAATGAGCAGTTCTTC
CDR3aa: CASSLSSGGQYNEQFF